This T cell receptor (beta chain) stems from a study of blood T cell repertoires in COVID-19. Overall study: Some COVID-19 samples were acute and others convalescent; all came from the United States, Italy and Spain.

Generated by immunoSEQ multiplex PCR, the TCRdb table keeps only in-frame clones and is missing some. The data contain 250,000 or so clones, around 83% of them singletons. Recruits, aged about 18 to 95 years, lived in 20 to 30 US areas. The receptor comes from a woman aged 45-65 years who had been exposed to COVID-19. Sequencing used PBMCs or T cells enriched from blood (not recorded which).

CDR3 region: CASSLARLAGGKDTQYF. In nucleotides, the CDR3 is TGTGCCAGCAGCTTAGCCAGGCTAGCGGGGGGGAAAGATACGCAGTATTTT. V is TRBV7-2 and J is TRBJ2-3, with TRBD2 matching 12 bases. The CDR3 length is 17 residues. V shed 0 bases and J 5 bases; nucleotides not matched to a gene: 6. CDR1 and CDR2 (germline): SGHTA, FQGNSA.